Presented here are 18 T cell receptor beta chains from one specimen sequenced in a study of blood T cell repertoires in COVID-19. The assay was immunoSEQ multiplex PCR, and TCRdb's table has in-frame clones only and misses some. Of about 200,000 clones listed, approximately 89% are singletons. The sequencing sample was made of PBMCs or T cells enriched from blood (not recorded which). The source of these receptors is a young woman with acute COVID-19.

The rearrangement uses TRBV19 and TRBJ1-2; 8 bases are a match to TRBD1. In germline, CDR1 is LNHDA, CDR2 SQIVND (reference sequence). After removal of 5 bases from V and 5 bases from J, the junction contained 4 bases not matched to a gene. The CDR3 loop spans 13 amino acids. The CDR3 DNA reads as TGTGCCAGTAGTCGGACAGGGTGGTATGGCTACACCTTC. Amino acid sequence: CASSRTGWYGYTF. The variable domain in full, with the rest retrieved from reference TRBV19 and TRBJ1-2, is DGGITQSPKYLFRKEGQNVTLSCEQNLNHDAMYWYRQDPGQGLRLIYYSQIVNDFQKGDIAEGYSVSREKKESFPLTVTSAQKNPTAFYLCASSRTGWYGYTFGSGTRLTVV.

The chain couples TRBV4-1 to TRBJ2-1; 11 nucleotides match TRBD2. CDR3 length: 21 residues. V lost 0 bases, J lost 1 base, and 14 bases stayed unmatched. Germline values: CDR1 MGHRA, CDR2 YSYEKL. The CDR3 protein is CASSQDIRGVAGGKSYNEQFF. In DNA, the CDR3 is TGCGCCAGCAGCCAAGATATCCGTGGGGTAGCGGGGGGGAAATCCTACAATGAGCAGTTCTTC.

The chain links TRBV7-9 to TRBJ2-2; D perhaps matches TRBD1 (6 bases). Germline loops: CDR1 SEHNR, CDR2 FQNEAQ (reference sequence). V was clipped by 3 bases and J by 1 base, with 9 bases between them. The CDR3 totals 15 residues. The DNA for the CDR3 is TGTGCCAGCAGCTTTTGGACAGTGAACACCGGGGAGCTGTTTTTT. Its protein is CASSFWTVNTGELFF.

The V call is TRBV2, the J call TRBJ1-1; D may be TRBD1 (6 bases). Germline assignment: CDR1 SNHLY and CDR2 FYNNEI. The CDR3 loop spans 15 amino acids. V was shortened by 6 bases and J by 0 bases, with 14 bases between the two germline ends. This CDR3 reads CASRGADSMNTEAFF. CDR3 nucleotides: TGTGCCAGCAGGGGGGCGGACAGCATGAACACTGAAGCTTTCTTT.

Worth noting for this clone: The same CDR3 arises from other DNA sequences in this sample as well. The chain carries TRBV11-2 and TRBJ1-1; D call uncertain. Germline-derived CDR1 and CDR2 are SGHAT and FQNNGV. Trimming cost V 3 bases and J 1 base, with 6 bases left between them. The length of the CDR3 is 13 residues. Here the CDR3 reads CASSFSRNTEAFF. CDR3 DNA sequence: TGTGCCAGCAGCTTTTCCAGGAACACTGAAGCTTTCTTT.

J is TRBJ1-1 and V is TRBV28; D ambiguous. The germline V and J ends were trimmed by 3 bases and 6 bases, with 8 bases remaining between them. The CDR3 consists of 12 residues. Germline CDR1 MDHEN, CDR2 SYDVKM. In DNA form, the CDR3 reads TGTGCCAGCAGTTTGAGGGCCCCTGAAGCTTTCTTT. Protein: CASSLRAPEAFF.

This chain links TRBV28 with TRBJ1-5; 7 bases agree with TRBD1. Germline trimming cut 6 bases from V and 5 bases from J; bases unmatched to any gene: 7. The CDR3 extends over 14 amino acids. Per the germline V gene, CDR1 is MDHEN and CDR2 is SYDVKM. The CDR3 is CASRTTGRDQPQHF. The DNA for the CDR3 is TGTGCCAGCAGAACGACAGGGCGGGATCAGCCCCAGCATTTT.

This sequence joins TRBV11-2 and TRBJ1-1; the D is unclear. V was trimmed by 1 base and J by 6 bases, leaving 15 bases between them. Germline V lookup: CDR1 SGHAT, CDR2 FQNNGV. The CDR3 is made up of 15 amino acids. CDR3 region: CASSLAAGRDSEAFF. Here the CDR3 DNA reads TGTGCCAGCAGCTTAGCCGCGGGAAGAGACTCTGAAGCTTTCTTT.

The V call is TRBV2, the J call TRBJ1-3; possibly TRBD1 for D (5 bases). Germline V gene lookup returns CDR1 SNHLY and CDR2 FYNNEI. This CDR3 is 15 amino acids long. Trimming stripped 2 bases from V and 4 bases from J, with 12 bases between. CDR3 in amino acids: CASSEYPGQGNTIYF. DNA for the CDR3: TGTGCCAGCAGTGAATACCCAGGGCAAGGAAACACCATATATTTT.

V gene TRBV19 combines with J gene TRBJ2-5; TRBD2 matches at 8 bases. Germline CDR1 and CDR2: LNHDA and SQIVND (reference sequence). The CDR3 is 17 amino acids. V gave up 3 bases and J gave up 5 bases; unmatched junction bases: 14. CDR3 sequence reads: CASSMRVAGTMEETQYF. In DNA form, the CDR3 reads TGTGCCAGTAGTATGAGGGTAGCGGGGACGATGGAGGAGACCCAGTACTTC. The complete variable domain, with remaining parts taken from reference TRBV19 and TRBJ2-5, reads DGGITQSPKYLFRKEGQNVTLSCEQNLNHDAMYWYRQDPGQGLRLIYYSQIVNDFQKGDIAEGYSVSREKKESFPLTVTSAQKNPTAFYLCASSMRVAGTMEETQYFGPGTRLLVL.

J is TRBJ2-3 and V is TRBV10-3, with TRBD2 identical over 8 bases. Germline CDR1 ENHRY, CDR2 SYGVKD. Losses at the gene ends were 9 bases for V and 1 base for J; bases not matched to a gene: 3. The CDR3 consists of 13 residues. The CDR3 spells CAIQAGGTDTQYF. The CDR3 nucleotides read TGTGCCATACAAGCGGGGGGCACAGATACGCAGTATTTT.

The genes are TRBV19 and TRBJ2-1; D is possibly TRBD1 (5 bases). The CDR3 length is 16 residues. V lost 6 bases, J lost 4 bases, and 19 bases lay in between. Germline V gene sequence: CDR1 LNHDA, CDR2 SQIVND (reference sequence). The CDR3 is CASSPRGKPNYNEQFF. CDR3 DNA: TGTGCCAGTAGCCCAAGGGGCAAGCCCAATTACAATGAGCAGTTCTTC.

The rearrangement joins TRBV6-4 to TRBJ2-1; TRBD2 aligns across 13 bases. With 6 bases clipped from V and 5 bases from J, the junction kept 4 bases outside the gene matches. The CDR3 length is 15 residues. Per germline, CDR1 MRHNA and CDR2 SNTAGT. The CDR3 loop is CASSQTSGGNNEQFF. The CDR3 region has the DNA TGTGCCAGCAGCCAGACTAGCGGGGGGAACAATGAGCAGTTCTTC.

The chain carries TRBV11-3 and TRBJ2-1; D may be TRBD1 (5 bases). The CDR3 loop spans 13 amino acids. In germline, CDR1 is SGHNT, CDR2 YENEEA. Trimming pared 2 bases from V and 7 bases from J, leaving 9 bases between. Here the CDR3 DNA reads TGTGCCAGCAGCTTAACCAGGGCGAATGAGCAGTTCTTC. It translates to CASSLTRANEQFF.

The V and J genes are TRBV12-3 or TRBV12-4 and TRBJ2-7; no reliable D call. The V end was cut by 8 bases, the J end by 3 bases, with 5 bases between. CDR3 length equals 10 residues. CDR3: CASGRYEQYF. CDR3 coding DNA: TGTGCCAGCGGGCGCTACGAGCAGTACTTC.

This clone was recorded many times. This rearrangement joins TRBV7-2 to TRBJ2-7, with D possibly TRBD1 on 6 matching bases. V was pared by 5 bases and J by 2 bases, with 10 bases between. This CDR3 comprises 13 residues. CDR1 SGHTA and CDR2 FQGNSA come from the germline V gene. The CDR3 coding sequence is TGTGCCAGCAGCCACGGGACAACCTACGAGCAGTACTTC. This gives the protein CASSHGTTYEQYF.

V gene TRBV5-1 combines with J gene TRBJ1-1; D uncertain. The ends were cut back, 0 bases at V and 6 bases at J, with 12 bases in the middle. This CDR3 comprises 14 residues. CDR1 and CDR2 (germline): SGHRS, YFSETQ. The DNA for the CDR3 is TGCGCCAGCAGCTTGGAACGAGGTGGTGCTGAAGCTTTCTTT. Translated: CASSLERGGAEAFF.

The chain uses TRBV7-2 and TRBJ2-7; 10 nucleotides agree with TRBD2. V gave up 2 bases and J gave up 9 bases; unmatched junction bases: 4. Germline assignment: CDR1 SGHTA and CDR2 FQGNSA. This CDR3 region has 13 residues. CDR3 region: CASSLLAGEAQYF. The CDR3, as DNA: TGTGCCAGCAGCTTACTAGCGGGGGAGGCGCAGTACTTC.